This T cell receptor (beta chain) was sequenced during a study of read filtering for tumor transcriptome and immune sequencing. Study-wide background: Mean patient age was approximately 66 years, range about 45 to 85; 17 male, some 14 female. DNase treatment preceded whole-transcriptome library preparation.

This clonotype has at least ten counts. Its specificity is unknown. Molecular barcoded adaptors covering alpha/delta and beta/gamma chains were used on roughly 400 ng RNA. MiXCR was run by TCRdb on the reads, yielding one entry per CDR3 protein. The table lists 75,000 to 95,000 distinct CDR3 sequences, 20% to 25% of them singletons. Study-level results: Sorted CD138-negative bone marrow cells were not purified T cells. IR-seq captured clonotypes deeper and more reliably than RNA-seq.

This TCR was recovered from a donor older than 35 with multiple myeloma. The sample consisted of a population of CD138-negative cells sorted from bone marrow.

CDR3 residues: CARDRNTGELFF. The CDR3 nucleotides are TGTGCCAGGGACAGGAACACCGGGGAGCTGTTTTTT. The chain carries TRBV7-9 and TRBJ2-2; weak D call: TRBD1 (6 bases). This CDR3 comprises 12 residues. CDR1 is SEHNR and CDR2 is FQNEAQ in the germline V gene (reference sequence). With 9 bases removed from V and 1 base from J, the gap between germline ends came to 6 bases.